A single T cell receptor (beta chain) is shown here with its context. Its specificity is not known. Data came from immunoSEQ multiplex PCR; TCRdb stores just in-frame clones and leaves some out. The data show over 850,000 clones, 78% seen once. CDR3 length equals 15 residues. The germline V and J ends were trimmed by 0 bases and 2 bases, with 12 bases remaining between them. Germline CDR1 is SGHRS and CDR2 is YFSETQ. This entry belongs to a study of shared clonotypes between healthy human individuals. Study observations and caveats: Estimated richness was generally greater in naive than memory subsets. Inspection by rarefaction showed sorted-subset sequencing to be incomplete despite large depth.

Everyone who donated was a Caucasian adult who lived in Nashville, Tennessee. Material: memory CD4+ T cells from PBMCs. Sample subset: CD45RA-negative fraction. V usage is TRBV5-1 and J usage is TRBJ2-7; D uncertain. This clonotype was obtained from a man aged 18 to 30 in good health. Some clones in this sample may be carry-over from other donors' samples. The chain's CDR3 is CASSLGFAATYEQYF. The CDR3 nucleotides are TGCGCCAGCAGCTTGGGTTTCGCAGCCACCTACGAGCAGTACTTC.